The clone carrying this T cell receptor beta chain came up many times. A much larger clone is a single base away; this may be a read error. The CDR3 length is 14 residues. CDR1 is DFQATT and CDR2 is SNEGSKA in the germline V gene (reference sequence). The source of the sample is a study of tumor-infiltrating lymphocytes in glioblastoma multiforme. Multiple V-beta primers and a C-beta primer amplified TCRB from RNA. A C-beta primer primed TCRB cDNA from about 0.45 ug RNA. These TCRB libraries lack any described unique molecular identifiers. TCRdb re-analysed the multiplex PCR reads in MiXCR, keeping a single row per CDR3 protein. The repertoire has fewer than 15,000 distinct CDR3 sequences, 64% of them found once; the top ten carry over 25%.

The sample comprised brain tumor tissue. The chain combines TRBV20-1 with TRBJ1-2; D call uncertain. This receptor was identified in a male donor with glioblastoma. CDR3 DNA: TGCAGAGCGCAAGACCTCTTTGGACTATATGGCTACACCTTC. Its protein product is CRAQDLFGLYGYTF.